The subject of this entry is one T cell receptor (beta chain). Its antigen is currently unknown. The data originate from a study of T cell repertoires in cytomegalovirus infection. Study context: CMV infection plus the matching HLA type was flagged by public TCR beta signatures.

The CDR3 loop spans 15 amino acids. The germline gives CDR1 LGHDT, CDR2 YNNKEL (reference sequence). The junction had 3 bases not matched to a gene; V was cut back by 0 bases and J by 4 bases. Using its own MiXCR run on the reads, TCRdb lists one record per CDR3 protein. The sample includes approximately 730,000 distinct CDR3 sequences, about 29% of them seen just once. Study observations and caveats: Carriage of CMV together with the relevant HLA was identifiable through cumulative public TCR beta family frequency.

This receptor was identified in a human donor in good health (CMV status not recorded). Some clones in this sample may be carry-over from other donors' samples. The chain joins TRBV3-1 to TRBJ2-7; 10 nucleotides line up with TRBD1. The starting material was cultured CD8+ T cells from PBMCs, obtained from culture after CMV antigen stimulation. CDR3 nucleotides: TGTGCCAGCAGCCAAGACCCGGGACAGGGGTACGAGCAGTACTTC. Translation gives CASSQDPGQGYEQYF.